This TCR beta chain was retrieved from a study of cytomegalovirus exposure and HLA in healthy donors (TCRdb year 2017). With respect to the entire study: According to an earlier analysis of around 600 of the donors, about 180 million T cells yielded 117 million unique TCR beta sequences and approximately 300 Gb of sequence data. An early release covering roughly 640 HLA-typed donors comprised 250 to 350 gigabases of sequencing data and 85 million or so unique TCR sequences. The genetic ancestry cluster associated with self-reported Caucasian donors included approximately 85% of the approximately 410 genotyped donors. The study aimed to test whether signatures of past pathogen exposure could be identified by cataloging public T cell receptors. The study profiled the T cell repertoires of fewer than 850 subjects by immunosequencing and related them to cytomegalovirus serostatus. Along with the roughly 700-subject first cohort, a separate validation cohort of approximately 110 different subjects was used. The study combined high-throughput TCR immunosequencing, statistical association of individual TCRs with disease status, and machine learning to predict cytomegalovirus infection status. In a later analysis, previously published TCR beta repertoires from 600 to 850 donors were re-analyzed and high-resolution HLA genotyping was added so that TCR occurrence patterns could be studied. Rather than drawing on any new phenotypic data, the later analysis identified candidate immune exposures from TCR beta sequences and the way those sequences occurred across donors. An earlier analysis of fewer than 750 of the donors used high-throughput TCR beta sequencing to judge whether each TCR beta V gene segment behaved as functional or pseudogenic. Donor age, sex, ethnicity and CMV serostatus were compiled alongside the repertoire data. In a later genetic analysis, genome-wide SNP genotypes for about 60% of the 666 donors were used, and that subset was treated as a discovery cohort. All discovery cohort repertoires had been generated using a single sequencing platform. Class I and class II HLA loci were covered by the typing at four-digit resolution. The number of typed donors differed by locus: roughly 629-640 for A, B, C, DRB1 and DQB1; approximately 520 for DQA1; around 610 for DPA1; and roughly 470 for DPB1. Four to six DR-DQ haplotypes were handled as single units for association and clustering because linkage in the cohort was strong. On average, about 240,000 unique TCR beta nucleotide sequences were sequenced per donor among some 430 genotyped donors of the cohort, with 15% to 20% of those sequences being non-productive. On the study overall, not on this receptor specifically: Correlated functional status among segregating V segments might be attributable to linkage disequilibrium, but an unknown experimental factor could not be ruled out. CMV serostatus was the only immune exposure information available for the cohort. In a later analysis, most CMV-associated TCR beta chains were found to appear HLA-restricted, with HLA associations seemingly driven largely by CMV exposure. Presence/absence analyses assumed roughly uniform sequencing depth across donors, an assumption that may not hold. According to a later analysis, TCR association rates differed among HLA loci, with DRB1 alleles showing the most associated TCRs and HLA-C alleles showing the fewest. Compared with equally common non-associated chains, HLA-associated TCR beta chains in a later analysis were more clonally expanded and had lower generation probabilities. The study gave a list of roughly 150 TCR beta chains associated with cytomegalovirus. In a later genetic analysis, fewer N-insertions in productive TCRs were reported among donors in an Asian-associated ancestry cluster than the 666-donor mean. A cluster of highly shared sequence variants was judged likely to represent a technical artifact of the sequencing pipeline. A further reported finding was that TCR beta sequences accurately predicted the HLA-A and HLA-B alleles for most subjects in the first cohort. Cytomegalovirus status was reported to be diagnosed by the classifier with high specificity and sensitivity in both the original and validation cohorts. Because counts were too low, seventeen rarely observed V segments, including chromosome 9 orphons, were left out of the earlier analysis of about 500 of the donors. In this cohort, only TCR beta chains were sequenced, and detectable features were limited by the absence of alpha or paired-chain data. When HLA alleles, especially DR and DQ, strongly co-occurred, attributing TCR associations to individual alleles was difficult. A later analysis associated around 16,000 TCR beta sequences with specific HLA alleles at a false discovery rate of 0.05. In a later genetic analysis, a missense DCLRE1C variant was associated with V-gene and J-gene trimming of TCR beta chains, and the association was replicated in an independent cohort. In vitro tests confirmed that a few of the cytomegalovirus-associated TCR beta chains recognize cytomegalovirus antigens. Several of the top co-occurrence clusters appeared to be linked to parvovirus B19, influenza, CMV and Epstein-Barr virus, according to a later analysis. Most TCR sequences were seen in very few donors, while some public TCRs were found in many individuals. According to the authors, the approach could potentially be generalized to other disease states and immunological phenotypes. Broadly in line with IMGT annotations, most TCR beta V segments showed up in productive rearrangements about 87% or about 30% of the time in an earlier analysis of some 590 of the donors. Because HLA typing was missing for some donors at each locus, association tests included only the typed subset.

The cohort comprised 670 or so healthy bone marrow donors. Cohort members were all nominally healthy when sampled, although unrecorded immune exposures were likely present. The donor was CMV seropositive and was included in the group of 290 or so seropositive cohort members. Each donor provided a peripheral blood sample, and peripheral blood mononuclear cells were used for TCR beta sequencing. Genomic DNA extraction from the blood cell samples was performed with the Qiagen DNeasy Blood Extraction Kit. Library generation was performed with the immunoSEQ multiplex PCR assay. For the multiplex PCR, a mixture combining 60 forward primers for TCR Vbeta segments and 13 reverse primers for TCR Jbeta segments was used. A multiplex PCR assay on genomic DNA amplified the CDR3 region of rearranged TCR beta genes. Amplified TCR beta libraries were sequenced as 87-base-pair reads on the Illumina HiSeq System. In the original analysis: A later analysis counted 65 million to 90 million unique TCR beta chains across the 500 to 850 repertoires, and around 12 million of these chains were shared by at least two donors. A nearest-neighbor algorithm error-corrected the raw reads and collapsed the reads into unique sequences, merging closely related sequences to remove PCR and sequencing errors. V, D and J gene segments were assigned by aligning CDR3 sequences to IMGT reference sequences. For a sequence to be retained, at least a six-nucleotide match to both a V gene segment and a J gene segment was required. Rearrangements were classified as productive when the CDR3 lacked stop codons and remained in frame with V and J, and all other rearrangements were classified as non-productive. Following IMGT convention, CDR3 was defined as the stretch from the second conserved V-encoded cysteine to the conserved J-encoded phenylalanine. In an earlier analysis of roughly 610 of the donors, sequences lacking an unambiguous match to a single V gene segment were excluded. An earlier analysis of a few hundred of the donors classified V segments as functional when productive rearrangements were above 56.7% and as segregating when the standard deviation between donors was above 5%. A statistical classification framework was built to diagnose cytomegalovirus status from the catalog of TCR beta chain sequences. In a later analysis, V and J genes were assigned by comparing TCR nucleotide sequences against IMGT/GENE-DB human TR gene sequences. A later analysis assigned CDR3 sequences and most-parsimonious VDJ recombination scenarios with the TCRdist pipeline. In a later analysis, each TCR beta chain was defined by its CDR3 amino acid sequence together with its V-gene family, and reads without a unique V-gene family were excluded. In a later analysis, some 600 highly shared, low-generation-probability nucleotide sequences were removed to address suspected cross-contamination and a sequencing artifact. A later analysis calculated a clonal expansion index for each public chain from normalized within-repertoire ranks of inferred template counts. Generation probabilities in a later analysis came from a VDJ recombination model fitted to out-of-frame rearrangements, and those results were checked against IGoR. A later analysis scored TCR-TCR, TCR-HLA and TCR-CMV co-occurrence with hypergeometric tests, applying a repertoire-size bias correction to TCR pairs. False discovery rates were estimated in a later analysis by permuting HLA or CMV assignments 20 times. A later analysis grouped co-occurring TCRs with DBSCAN, adding TCRdist sequence similarity when clustering within HLA-allele-positive subsets. Repertoires with fewer than 30,000 or more than 120,000 public chains were left out of co-occurrence clustering, as were a handful of repertoires with anomalous nucleotide sharing. As stored in TCRdb, this immuneACCESS dataset retains in-frame rearrangements with V and J assigned. A fraction of the clones does not appear; measured against another copy, unresolved V genes explain less than half of the discrepancy, and the remainder lacks a known reason. V and J calls and clone size follow that table, whereas D and trimming were derived from the DNA. The table for this sample lists about 92,000 clones; 65% to 85% of them were counted only once. The top ten clonotypes cover roughly 1.3% of the sample.

Regarding this clone: Its antigen remains undetermined. The junction does not match germline at one end; this may be a read error.

The sequence was obtained from a girl aged 2 to 10 in good health and CMV-seropositive. The sample taken for sequencing was PBMCs.

CDR3 region: CASSPYPDPGRVDF. The DNA sequence follows: TGTGCCAGCAGTCCATACCCGGACCCGGGGAGGGTGGACTTC. This receptor chain uses TRBV27 and TRBJ2-7; 7 bases in the junction line up with TRBD2. The germline V gene encodes CDR1 MNHEY and CDR2 SMNVEV (reference sequence). Including cysteine and phenylalanine, the CDR3 has 14 amino acids. Here the CDR3 DNA is all that survives: 42 bases in frame from base 1.